This T cell receptor beta chain is from a study of shared clonotypes between healthy human individuals. Trimming stripped 0 bases from V and 4 bases from J, with 12 bases between. The CDR3 totals 15 residues. CDR1 is SGDLS and CDR2 is YYNGEE in the germline V gene. Some clones are missing from TCRdb's copy, which holds only in-frame ones; the method was immunoSEQ multiplex PCR. Of over a million clones listed, approximately 97% were seen once; the top ten hold over 1%. This sequence originates from a man younger than 45 in good health. The sequencing input was naive CD4+ T cells sorted from blood. Documented subset: CD45RA+ positively selected. V usage is TRBV9 and J usage is TRBJ2-3; no clear D. The CDR3 region is CASSVDSFFPDTQYF. CDR3 in DNA: TGTGCCAGCAGCGTAGACAGCTTTTTTCCAGATACGCAGTATTTT.